There are many counts of the clone carrying this T cell receptor (beta chain). The antigen is not known. The data derive from a study of CD8 T cells in ankylosing spondylitis. It was by quantitative 5'-RACE with molecular barcodes that TCR beta libraries were made. TCRdb processed the 5' RACE reads anew with MiXCR; each CDR3 protein has one entry. This repertoire shows 200,000 to 250,000 distinct CDR3 sequences, approximately 11% found once; its top ten account for 6% to 8.5%. The germline V gene has CDR1 KGHSH and CDR2 LQKENI. The J segment lost 6 bases and the V segment lost 1 base, leaving 2 bases of the junction unmatched. CDR3 length: 13 residues. Whole-study results and caveats: From matched ankylosing spondylitis synovial fluid, disease-linked clones were reportedly recovered at significantly enriched levels. For ankylosing spondylitis blood, a TCR beta motif of several highly homologous variants appeared characteristic.

Sequencing was carried out using blood, either unsorted or a sorted T cell fraction (not recorded which). The V and J genes are TRBV18 and TRBJ2-5, with 7 bases fitting TRBD1. This receptor was obtained from a male donor with ankylosing spondylitis or in good health (not recorded which). Here the CDR3 DNA reads TGTGCCAGCTCACCACAGGACAGGCAGACCCAGTACTTC. Amino acid sequence: CASSPQDRQTQYF.